Presented here are 31 T cell receptor beta chains from one specimen sequenced in a study of blood T cell repertoires in COVID-19. Clones were sequenced by immunoSEQ multiplex PCR, and TCRdb holds only the in-frame ones, with some missing. Altogether 80,000 to 100,000 clones are present, 90% to 95% being singletons, with the ten largest covering about 4.5%. Sequences were obtained from peripheral blood. These receptors were collected from a human donor with active COVID-19. The donor label of this sample is uncertain.

The chain couples TRBV6-2 or TRBV6-3 to TRBJ2-7, with 11 bases identical to TRBD2. With V trimmed by 4 bases and J by 3 bases, 8 bases remained unmatched. Germline V CDR1 and CDR2: MNHEY, SVGEGT. The CDR3 totals 16 residues. The CDR3 protein is CASSSPGLAVLYEQYF. The CDR3 nucleotides are TGTGCCAGCAGTTCCCCGGGACTAGCGGTCCTCTACGAGCAGTACTTC.

The chain employs TRBV7-6 and TRBJ2-5; 8 bases line up with TRBD1. Per the germline V gene, CDR1 is SGHVS and CDR2 is FNYEAQ. With V trimmed by 4 bases and J by 4 bases, 5 bases remained unmatched. This CDR3 is built from 14 residues. DNA of the CDR3: TGTGCCAGCAGCTCCTCAGGGGGCTTAGAGACCCAGTACTTC. Encoded protein: CASSSSGGLETQYF.

This clone appeared a single time. The chain has TRBV5-1 and TRBJ2-5, with D possibly being TRBD2 (5 bases). The ends were cut back, 1 base at V and 2 bases at J, with 12 bases in the middle. The CDR3 covers 15 residues. CDR1 SGHRS and CDR2 YFSETQ come from the germline V gene. The CDR3 nucleotides are TGCGCCAGCAGCTTGCTACCGGGGTGGCAAGAGACCCAGTACTTC. Its protein product is CASSLLPGWQETQYF.

The rearrangement joins TRBV28 to TRBJ2-2; tentative D call: TRBD1 (6 bases). The CDR3 covers 14 residues. The V gene's germline CDR1 is MDHEN and CDR2 SYDVKM. V lost 6 bases, J lost 4 bases, and 12 bases lay in between. The chain's CDR3 is CASRPQGPTGELFF. The CDR3, as DNA: TGTGCCAGCAGGCCACAGGGTCCCACCGGGGAGCTGTTTTTT.

The chain combines TRBV18 with TRBJ1-2, with 8 bases that match TRBD1. Germline lookup yields CDR1 KGHSH and CDR2 LQKENI. The CDR3 loop spans 18 amino acids. Trimming at V came to 2 bases and at J to 4 bases, leaving 15 bases not matched to a gene. DNA of the CDR3: TGTGCCAGCTCACCAGTTTGGGACAGGCGATCGGATGCCTATGGCTACACCTTC. Its protein is CASSPVWDRRSDAYGYTF.

This clone showed up just once. This chain links TRBV25-1 with TRBJ1-1, with TRBD1 as a possible D gene (6 bases). The V end was cut by 5 bases, the J end by 0 bases, with 13 bases between. The CDR3 runs to 15 residues. Germline V lookup: CDR1 MGHDK, CDR2 SYGVNS. The CDR3 spells CASSKTGWMNTEAFF. The CDR3 DNA is TGTGCCAGCAGTAAGACAGGATGGATGAACACTGAAGCTTTCTTT.

The rearrangement joins TRBV5-6 to TRBJ2-2; 13 nucleotides agree with TRBD2. The germline V gene encodes CDR1 SGHDT and CDR2 YYEEEE. This CDR3 spans 17 amino acids. The J segment lost 6 bases and the V segment lost 2 bases, leaving 7 bases of the junction unmatched. CDR3 nucleotide sequence: TGTGCCAGCAGCTTCGAATGGACTAGCGGGAGACCCGGGGAGCTGTTTTTT. This translates into CASSFEWTSGRPGELFF. Supplemented by reference TRBV5-6 and TRBJ2-2, the full variable domain reads DAGVTQSPTHLIKTRGQQVTLRCSPKSGHDTVSWYQQALGQGPQFIFQYYEEEERQRGNFPDRFSGHQFPNYSSELNVNALLLGDSALYLCASSFEWTSGRPGELFFGEGSRLTVL.

With regard to this clone: The sample contains more than one DNA sequence encoding this CDR3. This CDR3 is CASSVDGGVGELFF. DNA for the CDR3: TGTGCCAGCAGCGTAGATGGAGGGGTGGGGGAGCTGTTTTTT. V and J are TRBV9 and TRBJ2-2; D may be TRBD2 (6 bases). The germline V gene encodes CDR1 SGDLS and CDR2 YYNGEE. V was clipped by 0 bases and J by 8 bases, with 11 bases between them. The CDR3 extends over 14 amino acids. The full variable domain, with the rest looked up from reference TRBV9 and TRBJ2-2, is DSGVTQTPKHLITATGQRVTLRCSPRSGDLSVYWYQQSLDQGLQFLIQYYNGEERAKGNILERFSAQQFPDLHSELNLSSLELGDSALYFCASSVDGGVGELFFGEGSRLTVL.

The gene calls are TRBV4-1 and TRBJ2-7; 12 bases are shared with TRBD2. This CDR3 region has 18 residues. The ends lost 1 base at V and 0 bases at J; junction bases unmatched: 7. Per the germline V gene, CDR1 is MGHRA and CDR2 is YSYEKL. The CDR3 DNA sequence: TGCGCCAGCAGCCAAGGTCTAGCGGGGGGGCTGCCCTCCTACGAGCAGTACTTC. It translates to CASSQGLAGGLPSYEQYF.

This clone showed up just once. The rearrangement uses TRBV6-1 and TRBJ1-2; D is possibly TRBD1 (5 bases). The CDR3 has 13 residues. V was cut by 3 bases and J by 10 bases, with 15 bases left in between. Per germline, CDR1 MNHNS and CDR2 SASEGT. This CDR3 reads CASSDPPQGNYTF. The CDR3 bases are TGTGCCAGCAGTGACCCTCCCCAGGGAAACTACACCTTC.

In nucleotides, the CDR3 is TGTGCCAGCAGGCCGCAGGGGGCGCGAGAGACCCAGTACTTC. Translation: CASRPQGARETQYF. V and J are TRBV28 and TRBJ2-5; 8 nucleotides agree with TRBD1. J was trimmed by 4 bases and V by 6 bases; bases with no gene match: 7. Germline CDR1 and CDR2: MDHEN and SYDVKM. The CDR3 runs 14 residues. Full variable domain (rest looked up from reference TRBV28 and TRBJ2-5): DVKVTQSSRYLVKRTGEKVFLECVQDMDHENMFWYRQDPGLGLRLIYFSYDVKMKEKGDIPEGYSVSREKKERFSLILESASTNQTSMYLCASRPQGARETQYFGPGTRLLVL.

The V gene is TRBV19, the J gene TRBJ2-7; 9 positions match TRBD1. V was pared by 1 base and J by 4 bases, with 8 bases of the junction left unmatched. CDR1 and CDR2 from the germline V gene are LNHDA and SQIVND (reference sequence). This CDR3 spans 16 amino acids. In DNA form, the CDR3 reads TGTGCCAGTAGTATAGCCGGGACAGGGCTTATGTACGAGCAGTACTTC. This gives the protein CASSIAGTGLMYEQYF.

The chain uses TRBV7-8 and TRBJ2-1; TRBD1 agrees at 8 bases. The CDR3 runs to 14 residues. Unmatched junction bases numbered 8, after V lost 5 bases and J lost 8 bases. Germline V gene lookup returns CDR1 SGHVS and CDR2 FQNEAQ. The CDR3 here is CASSEDRVGDEQFF. The DNA of the CDR3 is TGTGCCAGCAGCGAGGACAGGGTTGGCGATGAGCAGTTCTTC.

This clone was seen only a few times. The rearrangement joins TRBV2 to TRBJ2-7, with no clear D. This CDR3 is 11 amino acids long. The V and J ends lost 6 bases and 4 bases respectively, with 7 bases between them. Per the germline V gene, CDR1 is SNHLY and CDR2 is FYNNEI. CDR3: CASRRSYEQYF. CDR3 in DNA: TGTGCCAGCAGGCGGAGTTACGAGCAGTACTTC.

The chain has TRBV6-1 and TRBJ2-3; 11 bases line up with TRBD2. V lost 2 bases and J lost 0; bases outside the gene matches: 10. Germline V CDR1 and CDR2: MNHNS, SASEGT. The length of the CDR3 is 19 residues. The CDR3 DNA follows: TGTGCCAGCAGTGAATTTTATGTTAGCGGGGGGGCCAGCACAGATACGCAGTATTTT. Amino acid sequence: CASSEFYVSGGASTDTQYF.

This chain links TRBV2 with TRBJ1-4; 12 nucleotides agree with TRBD1. V dropped 7 bases and J dropped 2; count of bases not matched to a gene: 2. The CDR3 sequence is 15 residues long. Germline-derived CDR1 and CDR2 are SNHLY and FYNNEI. The CDR3 nucleotides are TGTGCCAGCAAGGGACAGGGGGCTACTAATGAAAAACTGTTTTTT. This gives the protein CASKGQGATNEKLFF.

The chain is built from TRBV3-1 (or the pseudogene TRBV3-2) and TRBJ1-1; D gene unclear. This CDR3 has 14 residues. Germline assignment: CDR1 LGHDT and CDR2 YNNKEL (reference sequence). V was trimmed by 2 bases and J by 5 bases, leaving 12 bases between them. The CDR3 nucleotides read TGTGCCAGCAGCCAACCATCCGGGATAACTGAAGCTTTCTTT. Its protein is CASSQPSGITEAFF.

The chain carries TRBV5-6 and TRBJ2-5; 7 nucleotides line up with TRBD2. The CDR3 totals 12 residues. The germline V gene has CDR1 SGHDT and CDR2 YYEEEE. Losses at the gene ends were 7 bases for V and 4 bases for J; bases not matched to a gene: 4. In nucleotides, the CDR3 is TGTGCCAGCGGGAGGGCCCTAGAGACCCAGTACTTC. It translates to CASGRALETQYF.

The chain employs TRBV28 and TRBJ1-1; D is perhaps TRBD1 (6 bases). The ends were cut back, 5 bases at V and 0 bases at J, with 7 bases in the middle. Germline loops: CDR1 MDHEN, CDR2 SYDVKM. This CDR3 is 13 amino acids long. The CDR3 nucleotides read TGTGCCAGCAGTGGGACACTGAACACTGAAGCTTTCTTT. Its translation is CASSGTLNTEAFF.

The J gene is TRBJ1-5, the V gene TRBV6-6; the D gene is possibly TRBD1 (6 bases). Germline V gene sequence: CDR1 MNHNY, CDR2 SVGAGI (reference sequence). This CDR3 comprises 14 residues. The V gene lost 2 bases and the J gene lost 5 bases, with 10 bases spanning the gap. The CDR3 loop reads CASSYRDKYQPQHF. CDR3 DNA: TGTGCCAGCAGTTACCGGGACAAATATCAGCCCCAGCATTTT.

The chain links TRBV7-2 to TRBJ1-4, with 7 bases fitting TRBD1. Germline V CDR1 and CDR2: SGHTA, FQGNSA. The CDR3 consists of 14 residues. V trimming: 3 bases; J trimming: 3 bases; junction bases outside the gene matches: 1. In DNA, the CDR3 is TGTGCCAGCAGCTTCGGGACAGCTAATGAAAAACTGTTTTTT. This sequence encodes CASSFGTANEKLFF.

The chain recombines TRBV5-4 with TRBJ2-3, with D tentatively TRBD1 (5 bases). This CDR3 has 15 residues. V lost 0 bases and J lost 4, with 12 bases in between. The germline V gene encodes CDR1 SGHNT and CDR2 YYREEE (reference sequence). The CDR3: CASSLGTWGSDTQYF. In DNA form, the CDR3 reads TGTGCCAGCAGCTTGGGGACCTGGGGCTCAGATACGCAGTATTTT. The whole variable domain, remainder taken from reference TRBV5-4 and TRBJ2-3, is ETGVTQSPTHLIKTRGQQVTLRCSSQSGHNTVSWYQQALGQGPQFIFQYYREEENGRGNFPPRFSGLQFPNYSSELNVNALELDDSALYLCASSLGTWGSDTQYFGPGTRLTVL.

This chain uses TRBV5-4 with TRBJ2-5, with 9 bases matching TRBD1. V was pared by 6 bases and J by 5 bases, with 5 bases of the junction left unmatched. In germline, CDR1 is SGHNT, CDR2 YYREEE (reference sequence). This CDR3 is 13 amino acids long. The CDR3 protein is CASTMTGGETQYF. In DNA form, the CDR3 reads TGTGCCAGCACCATGACAGGGGGGGAGACCCAGTACTTC.

CDR3 protein: CASSLVSGGAGETQYF. The CDR3 region has the DNA TGTGCCAGCAGCTTAGTAAGCGGGGGGGCCGGCGAGACCCAGTACTTC. This rearrangement joins TRBV7-9 to TRBJ2-5; 10 bases are a match to TRBD2. CDR1 and CDR2 from the germline V gene are SEHNR and FQNEAQ (reference sequence). There are 16 residues in the CDR3. V lost 1 base to trimming and J lost 5 bases; unmatched junction nucleotides: 7.

The chain links TRBV7-2 to TRBJ2-1; 14 bases match TRBD2. Germline-derived CDR1 and CDR2 are SGHTA and FQGNSA. The length of the CDR3 is 18 residues. V was clipped by 5 bases and J by 1 base; unmatched bases: 7. CDR3 amino acids: CASSGPGLAGVSYNEQFF. DNA for the CDR3: TGTGCCAGCAGCGGGCCGGGACTAGCGGGGGTTTCCTACAATGAGCAGTTCTTC.

A single count supports this clone. This chain uses TRBV6-2 or TRBV6-3 with TRBJ2-1; 12 positions agree with TRBD2. The CDR3 extends over 18 amino acids. CDR1 and CDR2 from the germline V gene are MNHEY and SVGEGT. The V segment lost 6 bases and the J segment 8 bases; nucleotides outside the gene matches: 17. Written as DNA, the CDR3 is TGTGCCAGCAGCGGGACTCCGGTGGCTAGCGGGGGGGCCTATGAGCAGTTCTTC. This gives the protein CASSGTPVASGGAYEQFF.

J is TRBJ2-5 and V is TRBV5-4; 8 bases fit TRBD2. This CDR3 region has 18 residues. Germline V gene sequence: CDR1 SGHNT, CDR2 YYREEE (reference sequence). J gave up 3 bases and V 0 bases, and 13 bases lay outside the gene matches. CDR3 sequence: CASSLAYGGGGNKETQYF. CDR3 nucleotides: TGTGCCAGCAGCTTGGCCTACGGGGGGGGCGGAAATAAAGAGACCCAGTACTTC.

V gene TRBV27 combines with J gene TRBJ2-6; tentatively, D is TRBD1 (5 bases). V dropped 5 bases and J dropped 0 bases, with 17 bases sitting between them. In germline, CDR1 is MNHEY, CDR2 SMNVEV (reference sequence). The CDR3 length is 18 residues. CDR3 loop: CASSPRTLVSSGANVLTF. The CDR3 bases are TGTGCCAGCAGTCCCCGGACACTCGTTTCCTCTGGGGCCAACGTCCTGACTTTC.

V gene TRBV30 combines with J gene TRBJ1-2, with a weak D call TRBD1 (5 bases). The V gene's germline CDR1 is GTSNPN and CDR2 SVGIG (reference sequence). The V and J ends lost 8 bases and 4 bases respectively, with 11 bases between them. This CDR3 spans 11 amino acids. The CDR3 here is CARNRFYGYTF. CDR3 in DNA: TGTGCCAGAAACAGGTTCTATGGCTACACCTTC.

The chain recombines TRBV28 with TRBJ2-1; D call uncertain. This CDR3 comprises 13 residues. Trimming shortened V by 6 bases and J by 3 bases, and 9 bases separated the two germline ends. Germline V lookup: CDR1 MDHEN, CDR2 SYDVKM. CDR3 sequence (DNA): TGTGCCAGCAGAGGTCAGGACTACAATGAGCAGTTCTTC. This translates into CASRGQDYNEQFF. Supplemented by reference TRBV28 and TRBJ2-1, the full variable domain reads DVKVTQSSRYLVKRTGEKVFLECVQDMDHENMFWYRQDPGLGLRLIYFSYDVKMKEKGDIPEGYSVSREKKERFSLILESASTNQTSMYLCASRGQDYNEQFFGPGTRLTVL.

CDR3 protein: CASSLVGGSYNEQFF. The DNA of the CDR3 is TGCGCCAGCAGCTTGGTCGGGGGGTCCTACAATGAGCAGTTCTTC. The chain combines TRBV5-1 with TRBJ2-1, with 7 bases identical to TRBD2. Looked up from germline, CDR1 is SGHRS and CDR2 is YFSETQ. This CDR3 is built from 15 residues. V trimming: 0 bases; J trimming: 1 base; junction bases outside the gene matches: 1. The whole variable domain, remainder taken from reference TRBV5-1 and TRBJ2-1, is KAGVTQTPRYLIKTRGQQVTLSCSPISGHRSVSWYQQTPGQGLQFLFEYFSETQRNKGNFPGRFSGRQFSNSRSEMNVSTLELGDSALYLCASSLVGGSYNEQFFGPGTRLTVL.